The present T cell receptor beta chain was sequenced within a study of glioma-infiltrating T cells. Using RNA template, CDR3s of TCR alpha and beta were amplified with iRepertoire arm-PCR. TCRdb itself ran the multiplex PCR reads through MiXCR, one entry per CDR3 protein. The sample shows fewer than 250,000 distinct CDR3 sequences, 25% to 35% of them seen only once. CDR1 is MNHNY, CDR2 SVGAGI, per germline (reference sequence). The CDR3 is 12 residues long. The V end was cut by 6 bases, the J end by 11 bases, with 15 bases between. Material: glioma tissue, nonneoplastic brain tissue, or PBMCs (not recorded which). This receptor was obtained from a human donor with low-grade glioma or glioblastoma, undergoing nonglioma brain surgery, or in good health (not recorded which). J is TRBJ2-3 and V is TRBV6-6; no definite D call. The CDR3 region has the DNA TGTGCCAGCAGGACTGCGTACAATGAGCAGTATTTT. The encoded protein is CASRTAYNEQYF.